The 3 T cell receptor beta chains below all came from one sample that was sequenced in a study of technical replicates of blood from several donors (TCRdb year 2017). The library was made by the immunoSEQ multiplex PCR assay. Held by TCRdb, this immuneACCESS table contains in-frame sequences only and omits some clones. Under half of the omission traces to an unresolved V gene where checked; the cause of the rest is unknown. The table for this sample lists 70,000 to 80,000 clones; around 91% of them were counted only once. The ten largest account for 0.35% to 0.4% of the sample. Material: T cells isolated from PBMCs. The receptor set was obtained from a human donor in good health. Some clones in this sample may be carry-over from other donors' samples.

This chain links TRBV2 with TRBJ1-3, with no clear D. CDR3 size: 16 residues. Trimming removed 7 bases from V and 2 bases from J, with 18 bases in between. The germline V gene encodes CDR1 SNHLY and CDR2 FYNNEI. The CDR3 DNA follows: TGTGCCAGCAAATATGTGAGGGCGAATCCTGGAAACACCATATATTTT. This encodes CASKYVRANPGNTIYF.

The CDR3 reads CASSFNGDSPLHF. The CDR3 nucleotides are TGCGCCAGCAGCTTCAACGGGGATTCACCCCTCCACTTT. The V call is TRBV5-1, the J call TRBJ1-6; D is unclear. Trimming stripped 2 bases from V and 8 bases from J, with 8 bases between. The germline gives CDR1 SGHRS, CDR2 YFSETQ. This CDR3 has 13 amino acids.

The rearrangement links TRBV19 to TRBJ2-1; possible D gene TRBD1, 5 bases. V was cut by 2 bases and J by 2 bases, with 13 bases left in between. Germline V gene lookup returns CDR1 LNHDA and CDR2 SQIVND (reference sequence). The CDR3 length is 16 residues. The CDR3 nucleotides are TGTGCCAGTAGTATACCGCAGGGAAGGACCTACAATGAGCAGTTCTTC. Translating it yields CASSIPQGRTYNEQFF.